The clone carrying this T cell receptor beta chain has only one observation. Its antigen is unidentified. This sample was taken from a study of T cell responses to AZD1222 COVID-19 vaccine. Points from the study as a whole: Increases in Spike-specific TCR breadth and depth were seen after two AZD1222 doses.

V lost 0 bases and J lost 5; bases outside the gene matches: 8. CDR1 is LGHNA and CDR2 is YNFKEQ in the germline V gene. The CDR3 runs 17 residues. Assay used: immunoSEQ multiplex PCR; TCRdb lists only in-frame clones, some missing. The sample carries about 110,000 clones, roughly 87% recorded once. The source is an adult who received the AZD1222 COVID-19 vaccine. The specimen comprised peripheral blood, sampled 28 days after the second AZD1222 dose. The J gene is TRBJ1-2, the V gene TRBV4-2; TRBD1 matches at 11 bases. Here the CDR3 reads CASSQDLGQGVVYGYTF. CDR3 bases: TGTGCCAGCAGCCAAGATTTGGGACAGGGGGTGGTTTATGGCTACACCTTC.